The clone carrying this T cell receptor (beta chain) has a handful of counts. Its cognate antigen is unknown. Caucasian individuals from Russia who were healthy and aged 6 to 90 acted as donors. Each donor had approximately 10 milliliters of peripheral blood drawn. These data are taken from a study of blood T cells in healthy people across ages. A second PCR of roughly 7 to 11 cycles used a sample-barcoded 5' primer and a J-beta primer mix. Via MiXCR, TCRdb re-called the 5' RACE reads, giving one row per CDR3 protein. This table holds around 900,000 distinct CDR3 sequences, 51% found once. The CDR3 has 15 residues. Germline CDR1 and CDR2: MNHNS and SASEGT. V lost 2 bases and J lost 6; bases outside the gene matches: 8. Findings of the study overall: Naive CD4+ cell counts and diversity both ran higher in long-lived than in aged donors.

The TCR was taken from a woman in her fifties or sixties in good health. The material sequenced was blood. The V and J genes are TRBV6-1 and TRBJ2-7; 9 bases map to TRBD1. The CDR3 is CASSESPGTGTEQYF. The CDR3 DNA reads as TGTGCCAGCAGTGAATCGCCCGGGACAGGGACCGAGCAGTACTTC.